This T cell receptor beta chain was identified in a study of T cell repertoires in MIS-A myocarditis (dated by TCRdb to the early 2020s). The germline V gene sets CDR1 to MDHEN and CDR2 to SYDVKM. From cysteine to phenylalanine, the CDR3 is 11 amino acids long. CDR3 DNA is the only sequence kept; it has 33 bases, read in frame from the first base. V was cut back by 8 bases and J by 15 bases, leaving a gap of 17 bases between them. TCRbeta CDR3 regions were amplified by the immunoSEQ bias-controlled multiplex PCR and were subjected to high-throughput sequencing. The study's own analysis went as follows. CDR3 sequences were collapsed and filtered with the immunoSEQ vendor pipeline, and the abundance and frequency of each unique TCRbeta CDR3 were thereby quantified. Dominant CDR3 amino acid sequences were clustered with SARS-CoV-2-specific ImmuneCODE TCRbeta sequences by CD-HIT using a 90% global sequence identity threshold. Clones at frequencies from 0.1 to 1 were categorized as hyperexpanded, and clones at frequencies from 0.01 to 0.1 were categorized as large. CDR3 amino acid sequences and V and J gene assignments of dominant clones were confirmed with MiXCR. The R stringdist package was used to calculate Levenshtein distances between the patient clonotypes and the ImmuneCODE hits. Entries here come from immuneACCESS through TCRdb and include only in-frame sequences with V and J called. Some clones fail to appear in such tables; in the studies checked, an unresolved V gene covers under half of the shortfall, and the cause of the remainder is unknown. V and J calls and clone size are those listed in that table; D and trimming were worked out from the DNA. For this sample there are 9,500 to 13,000 clones; around 89% appear just once. The ten largest account for 2% to 2.5% of the sample.

The QIAamp DNA FFPE kit was used to extract genomic DNA from formalin-fixed paraffin-embedded autopsy tissue. Comment on this clone: The clone's antigen remains unknown. No base-level quality is on record; no much larger clone is a single base apart.

The rearranged chain carries TRBV28 and TRBJ1-5; the D gene identity is not certain. The sample comprised thoracic lymph node tissue obtained at autopsy. The receptor comes from a man in his late teens or twenties with fulminant myocarditis from multisystem inflammatory syndrome in adults (MIS-A) after COVID-19. The DNA sequence is as follows: TGTGCCAGCGGGTTCTCTAGGTTCCCGCATTTT. It translates to CASGFSRFPHF.